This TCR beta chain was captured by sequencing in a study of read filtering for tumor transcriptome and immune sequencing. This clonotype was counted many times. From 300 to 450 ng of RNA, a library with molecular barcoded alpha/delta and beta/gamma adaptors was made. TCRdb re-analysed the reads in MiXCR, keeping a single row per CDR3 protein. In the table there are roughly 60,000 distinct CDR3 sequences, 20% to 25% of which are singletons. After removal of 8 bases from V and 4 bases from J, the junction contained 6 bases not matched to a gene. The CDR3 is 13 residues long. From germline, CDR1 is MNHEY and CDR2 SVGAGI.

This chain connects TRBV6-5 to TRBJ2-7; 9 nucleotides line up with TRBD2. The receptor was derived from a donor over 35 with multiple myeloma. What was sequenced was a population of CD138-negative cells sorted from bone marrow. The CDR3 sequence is CASAGTSRYEQYF. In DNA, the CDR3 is TGTGCCAGCGCAGGGACTAGCAGATACGAGCAGTACTTC.